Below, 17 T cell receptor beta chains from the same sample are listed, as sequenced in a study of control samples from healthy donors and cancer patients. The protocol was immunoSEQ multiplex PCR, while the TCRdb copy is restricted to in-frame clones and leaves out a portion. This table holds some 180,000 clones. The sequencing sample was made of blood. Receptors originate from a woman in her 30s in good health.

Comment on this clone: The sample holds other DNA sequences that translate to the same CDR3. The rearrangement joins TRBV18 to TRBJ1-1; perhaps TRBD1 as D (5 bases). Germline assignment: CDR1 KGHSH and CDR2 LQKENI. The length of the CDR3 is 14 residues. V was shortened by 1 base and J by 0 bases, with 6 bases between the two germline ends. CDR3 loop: CASSPRDLNTEAFF. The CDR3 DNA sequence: TGTGCCAGCTCACCACGGGACTTGAACACTGAAGCTTTCTTT.

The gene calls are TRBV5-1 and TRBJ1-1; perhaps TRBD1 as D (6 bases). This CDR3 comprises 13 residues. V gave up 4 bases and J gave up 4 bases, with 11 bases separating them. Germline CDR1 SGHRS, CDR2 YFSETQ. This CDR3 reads CASSREGVTEAFF. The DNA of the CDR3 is TGCGCCAGCAGCCGGGAGGGGGTCACTGAAGCTTTCTTT.

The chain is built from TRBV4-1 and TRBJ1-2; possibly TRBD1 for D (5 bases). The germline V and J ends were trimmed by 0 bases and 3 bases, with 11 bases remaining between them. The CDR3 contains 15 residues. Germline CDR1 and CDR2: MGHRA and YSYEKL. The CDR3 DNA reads TGCGCCAGCAGCCAAGAAAGGGGCACGGACTATGGCTACACCTTC. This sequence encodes CASSQERGTDYGYTF.

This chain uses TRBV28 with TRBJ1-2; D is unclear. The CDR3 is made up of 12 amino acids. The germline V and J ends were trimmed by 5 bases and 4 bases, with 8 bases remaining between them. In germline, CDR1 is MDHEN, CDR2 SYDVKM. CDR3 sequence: CASSPETYGYTF. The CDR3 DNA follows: TGTGCCAGCAGTCCAGAGACCTATGGCTACACCTTC.

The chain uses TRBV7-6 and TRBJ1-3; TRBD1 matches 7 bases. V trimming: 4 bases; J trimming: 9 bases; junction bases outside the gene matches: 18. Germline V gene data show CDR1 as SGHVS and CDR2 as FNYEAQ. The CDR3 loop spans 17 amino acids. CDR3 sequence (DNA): TGTGCCAGCAGCTCCTTCCCACAGGGGCCCCAAAAAGGCACCATATATTTT. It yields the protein CASSSFPQGPQKGTIYF. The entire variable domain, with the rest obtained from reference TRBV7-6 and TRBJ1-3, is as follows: GAGVSQSPRYKVTKRGQDVALRCDPISGHVSLYWYRQALGQGPEFLTYFNYEAQQDKSGLPNDRFSAERPEGSISTLTIQRTEQRDSAMYRCASSSFPQGPQKGTIYFGEGSWLTVV.

The CDR3 region is CASSPGTGARGYEQYF. CDR3 DNA: TGTGCCAGCAGCCCCGGGACAGGTGCCAGGGGCTACGAGCAGTACTTC. The chain links TRBV7-9 to TRBJ2-7, with 8 bases that match TRBD1. This CDR3 region has 16 residues. Trimming removed 5 bases from V and 3 bases from J; junction bases left unmatched: 12. Germline CDR1 and CDR2: SEHNR and FQNEAQ (reference sequence).

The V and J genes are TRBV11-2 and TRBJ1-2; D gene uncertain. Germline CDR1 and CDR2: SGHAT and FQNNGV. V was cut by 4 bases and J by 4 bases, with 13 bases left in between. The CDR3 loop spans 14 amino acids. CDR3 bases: TGTGCCAGCAGCTCGCAAAGGGCCCCCTATGGCTACACCTTC. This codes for CASSSQRAPYGYTF.

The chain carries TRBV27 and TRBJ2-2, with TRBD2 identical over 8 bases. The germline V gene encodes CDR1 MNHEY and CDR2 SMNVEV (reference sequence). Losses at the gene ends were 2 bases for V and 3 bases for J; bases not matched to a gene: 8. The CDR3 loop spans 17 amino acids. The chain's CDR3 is CASSLQAAGGHTGELFF. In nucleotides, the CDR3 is TGTGCCAGCAGTTTACAGGCTGCGGGGGGACACACCGGGGAGCTGTTTTTT.

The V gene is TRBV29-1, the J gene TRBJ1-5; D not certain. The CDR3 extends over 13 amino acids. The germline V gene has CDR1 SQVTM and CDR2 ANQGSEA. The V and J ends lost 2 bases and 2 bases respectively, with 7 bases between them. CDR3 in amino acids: CSVETTRNQPQHF. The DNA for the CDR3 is TGCAGCGTTGAAACAACCCGCAATCAGCCCCAGCATTTT.

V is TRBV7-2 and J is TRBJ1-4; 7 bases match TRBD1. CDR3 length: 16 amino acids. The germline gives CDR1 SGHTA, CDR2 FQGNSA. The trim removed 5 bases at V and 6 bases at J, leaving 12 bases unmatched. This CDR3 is CASSLGQLALYEKLFF. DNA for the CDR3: TGTGCCAGCAGCCTGGGACAGTTAGCCCTGTATGAAAAACTGTTTTTT. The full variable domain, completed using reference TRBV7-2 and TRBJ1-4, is GAGVSQSPSNKVTEKGKDVELRCDPISGHTALYWYRQSLGQGLEFLIYFQGNSAPDKSGLPSDRFSAERTGGSVSTLTIQRTQQEDSAVYLCASSLGQLALYEKLFFGSGTQLSVL.

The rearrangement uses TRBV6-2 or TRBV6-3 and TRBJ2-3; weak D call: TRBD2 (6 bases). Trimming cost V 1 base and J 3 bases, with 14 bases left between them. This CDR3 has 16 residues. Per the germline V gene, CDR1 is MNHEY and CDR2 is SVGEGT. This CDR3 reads CASSYFIGGSTDTQYF. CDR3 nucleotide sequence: TGTGCCAGCAGTTACTTCATCGGGGGTAGTACAGATACGCAGTATTTT.

The CDR3 loop is CASNFLRDRAYNEQFF. The CDR3 DNA reads TGTGCCAGCAATTTTCTACGGGACAGGGCCTACAATGAGCAGTTCTTC. This chain links TRBV6-6 with TRBJ2-1, with TRBD1 matching over 9 bases. The junction had 9 bases not matched to a gene; V was cut back by 7 bases and J by 2 bases. Germline-derived CDR1 and CDR2 are MNHNY and SVGAGI (reference sequence). The CDR3 spans 16 residues.

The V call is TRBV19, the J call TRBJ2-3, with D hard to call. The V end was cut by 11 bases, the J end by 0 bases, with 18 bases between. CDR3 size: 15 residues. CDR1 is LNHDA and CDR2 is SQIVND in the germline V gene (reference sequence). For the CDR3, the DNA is TGTGCCTCGAGGCCCGGCAGGTCTAGCACAGATACGCAGTATTTT. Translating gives CASRPGRSSTDTQYF.

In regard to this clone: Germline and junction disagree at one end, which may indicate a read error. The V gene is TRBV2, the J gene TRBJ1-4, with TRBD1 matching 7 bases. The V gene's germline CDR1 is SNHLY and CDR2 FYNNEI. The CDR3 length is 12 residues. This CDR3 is CAGRGADEKLFF. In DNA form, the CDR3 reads TGTGCCGGCAGGGGGGCCGACGAAAAACTGTTTTTT.

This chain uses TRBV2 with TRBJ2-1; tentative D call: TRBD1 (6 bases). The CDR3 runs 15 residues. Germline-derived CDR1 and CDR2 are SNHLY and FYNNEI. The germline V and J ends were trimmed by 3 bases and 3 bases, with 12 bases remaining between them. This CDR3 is CASSETGELYNEQFF. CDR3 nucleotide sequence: TGTGCCAGCAGTGAGACAGGAGAACTCTACAATGAGCAGTTCTTC.

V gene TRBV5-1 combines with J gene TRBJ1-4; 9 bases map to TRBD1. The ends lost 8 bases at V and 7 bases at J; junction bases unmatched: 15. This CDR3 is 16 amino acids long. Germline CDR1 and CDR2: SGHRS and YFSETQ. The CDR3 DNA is TGCGCCAGTCATACAGGGGGCGCGGGTCTTAGTGAAAAACTGTTTTTT. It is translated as CASHTGGAGLSEKLFF.

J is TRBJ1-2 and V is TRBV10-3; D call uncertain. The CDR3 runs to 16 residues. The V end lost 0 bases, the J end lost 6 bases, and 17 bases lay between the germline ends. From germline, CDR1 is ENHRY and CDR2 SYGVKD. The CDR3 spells CAISESSVPAGDGYTF. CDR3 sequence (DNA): TGTGCCATCAGTGAGTCTAGTGTCCCGGCCGGGGATGGCTACACCTTC.